Following are 2 T cell receptor beta chains from one sample sequenced in a study of blood T cell repertoires in COVID-19. TCRdb's copy holds only in-frame clones and misses some; the assay was immunoSEQ multiplex PCR. This table has around 190,000 clones, about 81% appearing once. Sequenced: PBMCs or T cells enriched from blood (not recorded which). Receptor source: a woman aged 25-40 years who had recovered from COVID-19.

This clone occurred a few times. The V and J genes are TRBV5-4 and TRBJ1-6, with 8 bases aligning to TRBD1. J gave up 6 bases and V 0 bases, and 5 bases lay outside the gene matches. Germline V gene sequence: CDR1 SGHNT, CDR2 YYREEE (reference sequence). The CDR3 has 16 residues. CDR3 nucleotides: TGTGCCAGCAGCTTGGCAGGGGGCCGACTTAATTCACCCCTCCACTTT. It encodes CASSLAGGRLNSPLHF.

V and J are TRBV28 and TRBJ1-4, with a weak D call TRBD1 (6 bases). The CDR3 covers 15 residues. The germline V and J ends were trimmed by 7 bases and 3 bases, with 15 bases remaining between them. Per the germline V gene, CDR1 is MDHEN and CDR2 is SYDVKM. CDR3 nucleotides: TGTGCCAGCACGTCTGGGGGGGCTGCTAATGAAAAACTGTTTTTT. Protein sequence: CASTSGGAANEKLFF.